Included here is one TCR beta chain sequence, with context. No antigen is known for it. The data are from a study of blood T cells in healthy people across ages. Findings and limits, study-wide: The CMV status of each donor remained undetermined, and this could have confounded shifts in expanded clonotypes. Older individuals had lower TCR beta diversity per million T cells (the decline was roughly linear).

RNA extraction gave at least 5.5 micrograms of total RNA per sample. Germline lookup yields CDR1 SGDLS and CDR2 YYNGEE. CDR3 length: 15 residues. V gave up 3 bases and J gave up 5 bases, with 14 bases separating them. Combining a sample-barcoded 5' primer with a J-beta primer mix, a second PCR ran for roughly 7 to 11 cycles. All samples gave at least 2.5 million CDR3-containing paired-end reads. One entry per CDR3 protein, called by TCRdb with MiXCR from the 5' RACE reads. The table records 700,000 to 950,000 distinct CDR3 sequences, roughly 47% of them present only once. This TCR came from a woman in her fifties or sixties in good health. Sequencing input: blood. This chain connects TRBV9 to TRBJ2-2; tentatively, D is TRBD1 (5 bases). This CDR3 is CASSAREWVTGELFF. The CDR3 DNA is TGTGCCAGCAGCGCCAGGGAATGGGTAACCGGGGAGCTGTTTTTT.